Below, one TCR beta chain is given with its context. Its antigen remains unidentified. Beta-chain TCR CDR3 regions were amplified from RNA transcripts. The authors performed first-round RT-PCR with HTBI primers and then a second-round multiplex PCR. TCRdb itself ran the multiplex PCR reads through MiXCR, one entry per CDR3 protein. The data show 40,000 or so distinct CDR3 sequences, with 50% seen just once and under 30% held by the top ten. The sample belongs to a study of Graves' ophthalmopathy and Graves' hyperthyroidism. Study-level points and caveats: Most thyroid clonotypes expanded beyond 0.001 frequency were also found in blood. Sensitivity of 65% to 71% and specificity of 72.22% were achieved by the model that predicted ophthalmopathy progression.

CDR1 is SGDLS, CDR2 YYNGEE, per germline. CDR3 length: 14 residues. V trimming: 2 bases; J trimming: 7 bases; junction bases outside the gene matches: 4. Patients with other autoimmune diseases, uncontrolled infections, pregnancy or lactation were excluded. The evidence that diagnosis relied on was clinical symptoms, serum thyroxine, TRAb, thyroid ultrasound and orbital computed tomography. The material sequenced was peripheral blood. The sequence came from an adult woman with stable Graves' hyperthyroidism. The rearrangement links TRBV9 to TRBJ2-5; 11 nucleotides align to TRBD2. For the CDR3, the DNA is TGTGCCAGCAGCGTGGGACTAGCGGCAAGGACCCAGTACTTC. Protein sequence: CASSVGLAARTQYF. Drawing the rest from reference TRBV9 and TRBJ2-5, the complete variable domain is DSGVTQTPKHLITATGQRVTLRCSPRSGDLSVYWYQQSLDQGLQFLIQYYNGEERAKGNILERFSAQQFPDLHSELNLSSLELGDSALYFCASSVGLAARTQYFGPGTRLLVL.